This T cell receptor beta chain is from a study of T cells in Graves' hyperthyroidism and ophthalmopathy. In the study overall: The initial diagnosis was the point when peripheral blood was collected, ahead of any treatment.

Any patient presenting with uncontrolled infection, other autoimmune disease, pregnancy or lactation was left out. PBMCs were collected from a roughly 9.7 ml volume of fresh peripheral blood. Regions amplified from RNA transcripts were the TCR beta CDR3 regions. A set of HTBI primers served as the primers for a first-round RT-PCR of the TCR CDR3. MiXCR, applied by TCRdb to the multiplex PCR reads, yields one record per CDR3 protein. The table lists fewer than 550,000 distinct CDR3 sequences, around a quarter of them singletons, with about 11% in the top ten. Germline loops: CDR1 MDHEN, CDR2 SYDVKM. The germline V and J ends were trimmed by 4 bases and 9 bases, with 10 bases remaining between them. The CDR3 is made up of 12 amino acids.

This clonotype originated in a young woman with Graves' ophthalmopathy. The chain employs TRBV28 and TRBJ1-5; D is perhaps TRBD1 (5 bases). Sequencing was done on a sample of blood. In DNA, the CDR3 is TGTGCCAGCAGTTGGGCAGGGACGCCCCAGCATTTT. It translates to CASSWAGTPQHF.